This TCR beta chain was observed in a study of T cell responses to AZD1222 COVID-19 vaccine listed by TCRdb under 2021. With regard to the full study: AZD1222 recipients whose second dose came at about 4 weeks and those whose second dose came at about 12 weeks were combined into one group, since spike-specific TCR depth and breadth did not differ between the two schedules. A total of 233 trial participants underwent TCR sequencing, of whom roughly 210 had received two doses of AZD1222 and about 26 had received two doses of the MenACWY control vaccine. Enrollment into the trials was organized by age into subgroups of 18-55, 56-69 and 70-plus years, and those subgroups contained about 160, 30 and 59 TCR-sequenced participants, respectively. The research as a whole found: Spike-specific TCR breadth and depth rose significantly after two AZD1222 doses compared with day 0 and with MenACWY recipients. Participants were mostly white British and included more females than males, and it was suggested by the authors that clonal diversity may have been underestimated. Because no day 14 peak-response samples were available, the repertoires could be characterized only after the peak T cell response. Conclusions about previously exposed vaccinees are limited, since just five or six AZD1222 recipients were seropositive for SARS-CoV-2 at baseline. Epitopes outside the regions mutated in the B.1.351 and B.1.1.7 variants were reportedly recognized by nearly half of the unique spike-specific TCRs. CD4 TCRs associated with the vaccine covered the entire spike protein, and the dominant responses were in regions 160-218 and 743-854. The 56-69-year group was small, and its depth increase did not reach significance, likely because of low power.

The CDR3 regions of human TCRbeta chains were analyzed by immunosequencing. The published analysis was carried out like this. Repertoire TCRs were checked for matches against a reference library of SARS-CoV-2-specific TCRs that had been generated using the MIRA antigen-specificity platform. Breadth meant the fraction of unique TCRs that were SARS-CoV-2-associated, whereas depth meant the fraction of total T cells that were SARS-CoV-2-associated. Using the MIRA data, each spike-specific TCR was assigned both to the spike region to which the TCR was reactive and to a CD4 or CD8 class. Log10-transformed breadth and depth values were compared by one-way ANOVA with Sidak's multiple comparisons tests. Here the immuneACCESS table is served through TCRdb, limited to in-frame sequences with V and J called. Missing clones are a known gap in these copies; in checked studies unresolved V genes cover under half, and the rest lacks a known reason. V, J and clone size are taken as reported in that table, and D and trimming were inferred from the DNA itself. This sample has about 150,000 clones in its table, and roughly 90% of those were observed once. The ten most abundant clones make up around 3.1% of the sample.

Regarding this clone: The antigen this receptor binds is unknown. Base-call qualities are not available, and no considerably larger clone is one nucleotide away.

CDR1 and CDR2 (SGDLS, YYNGEE) derive from the germline V gene. From the cysteine through the phenylalanine, the CDR3 covers 14 amino acids. This entry keeps only the CDR3 DNA: 42 bases, framed from base 1. V drops 2 bases and J drops 0 bases, leaving 8 bases in between. The time point label corresponds to: baseline before first vaccination. Vaccinee samples were obtained from the UK trials COV001 and COV002, which included a single-blind randomized controlled phase 2/3 trial of AZD1222 (ChAdOx1 nCoV-19) in healthy adults. For TCRbeta chain sequencing, PBMC samples from trial participants were taken at day 0 and at day 28 after the second dose.

The clonotype comes from an adult in good health. The chain is encoded by TRBV9 joined to TRBJ1-1, with the D gene too uncertain to name. The specimen was peripheral blood, collected on day 0 of AZD1222 vaccination. The CDR3 corresponds to CASSVGRLNTEAFF. The DNA reads as follows: TGTGCCAGCAGCGTCGGACGGTTGAACACTGAAGCTTTCTTT.